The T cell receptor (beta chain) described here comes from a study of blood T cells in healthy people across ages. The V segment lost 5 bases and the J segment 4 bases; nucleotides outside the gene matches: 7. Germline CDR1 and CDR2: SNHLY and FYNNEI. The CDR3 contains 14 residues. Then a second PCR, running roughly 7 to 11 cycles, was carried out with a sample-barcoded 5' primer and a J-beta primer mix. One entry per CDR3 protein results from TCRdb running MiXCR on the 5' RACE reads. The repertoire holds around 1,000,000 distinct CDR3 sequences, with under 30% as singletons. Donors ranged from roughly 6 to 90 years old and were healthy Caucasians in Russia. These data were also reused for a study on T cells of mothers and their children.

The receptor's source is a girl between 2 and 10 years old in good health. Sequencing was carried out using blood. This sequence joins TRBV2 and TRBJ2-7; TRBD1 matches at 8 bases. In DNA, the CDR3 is TGTGCCAGCAGTAAAACAGGGGGTGGGTACGAGCAGTACTTC. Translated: CASSKTGGGYEQYF.